Reported below is one T cell receptor (beta chain). The target antigen is unknown. Preparation of TRB cDNA libraries relied on 5' RACE carrying UMI labels. TCRdb reprocessed the 5' RACE reads, keeping one entry per CDR3 protein, no DNA. The listing contains fewer than 90,000 distinct CDR3 sequences. The CDR3 is 14 residues long. Germline V gene data show CDR1 as MDHEN and CDR2 as SYDVKM. The sample is drawn from a study of CXCR3-negative and CXCR3-positive naive CD8 T cells. Across the study: TRB reads totalled about 140 million, about 1.5 +/- 0.3 million per library.

Findings and limits, study-wide: For the naive subsets, surface CD5 was similar, and TCR strength was inferred from TRB CDR3 properties.

This TCR came from a human donor in good health. Some clones in this sample may be carry-over from other donors' samples. The sample comprised naive CXCR3- CD8+ T cells from blood. As to subset: CD45RO-CCR7+CD27+CD95- naive CD8+ T cells lacking CXCR3 (TNR3-). The rearrangement uses TRBV28 and TRBJ1-2. The CDR3 sequence: CASSSRQLFYGYTF.